This TCR beta chain was obtained from a study of blood T cells in healthy people across ages. This clonotype was seen just once. This could be a read error, since a much larger clone is one nucleotide away. The CDR3 sequence is 12 residues long. V lost 3 bases to trimming and J lost 0 bases, with 3 bases between them. Germline V gene lookup returns CDR1 DFQATT and CDR2 SNEGSKA (reference sequence). Primed by a sample-barcoded 5' primer and a J-beta primer mix, a second PCR proceeded for about 7 to 11 cycles. Using its own MiXCR run on the 5' RACE reads, TCRdb lists one record per CDR3 protein. The sample has 800,000 to 950,000 distinct CDR3 sequences, almost 30% seen once. These data also formed part of another study, on T cells of mothers and their children. That work adds: At a sensitivity of roughly 91 clones per million clonotypes, no persistent microchimeric T cell clones appeared.

The origin of this receptor is a woman in her thirties or forties in good health. J is TRBJ1-5 and V is TRBV20-1; D is ambiguous. Material: blood. As DNA, the CDR3 is TGCAGTGCTAGTGATAGCAATCAGCCCCAGCATTTT. As protein: CSASDSNQPQHF.